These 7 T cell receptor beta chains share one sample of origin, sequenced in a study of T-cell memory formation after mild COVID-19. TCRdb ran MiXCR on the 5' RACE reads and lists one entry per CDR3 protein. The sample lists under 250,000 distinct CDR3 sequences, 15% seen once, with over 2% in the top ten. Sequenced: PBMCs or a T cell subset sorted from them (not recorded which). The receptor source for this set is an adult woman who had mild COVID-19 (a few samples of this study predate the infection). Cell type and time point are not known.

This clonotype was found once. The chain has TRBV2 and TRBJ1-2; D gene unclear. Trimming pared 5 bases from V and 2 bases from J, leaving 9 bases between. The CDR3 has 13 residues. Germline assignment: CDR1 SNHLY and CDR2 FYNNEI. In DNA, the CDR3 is TGTGCCAGCAGTCAGAGCCAAAACTATGGCTACACCTTC. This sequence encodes CASSQSQNYGYTF.

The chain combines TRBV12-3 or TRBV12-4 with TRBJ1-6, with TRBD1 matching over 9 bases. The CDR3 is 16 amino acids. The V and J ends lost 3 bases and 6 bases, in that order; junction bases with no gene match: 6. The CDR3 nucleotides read TGTGCCAGCAGTTTGGGACAGGGTATGGGTAATTCACCCCTCCACTTT. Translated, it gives CASSLGQGMGNSPLHF.

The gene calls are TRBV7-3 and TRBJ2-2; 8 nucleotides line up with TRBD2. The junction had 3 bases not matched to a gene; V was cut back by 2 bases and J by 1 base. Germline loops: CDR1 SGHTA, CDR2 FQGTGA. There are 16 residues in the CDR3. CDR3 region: CASSLWLAGNTGELFF. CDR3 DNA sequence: TGTGCCAGCAGCTTATGGCTAGCGGGGAACACCGGGGAGCTGTTTTTT.

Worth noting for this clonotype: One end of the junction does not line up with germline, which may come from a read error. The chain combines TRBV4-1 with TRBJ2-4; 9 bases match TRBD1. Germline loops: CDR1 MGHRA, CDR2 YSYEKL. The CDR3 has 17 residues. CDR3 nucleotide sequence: TGCGCCAGCAGCCAAGATATAGGGGACAGGGCCAGAAACATTCAGTACTTC. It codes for CASSQDIGDRARNIQYF.

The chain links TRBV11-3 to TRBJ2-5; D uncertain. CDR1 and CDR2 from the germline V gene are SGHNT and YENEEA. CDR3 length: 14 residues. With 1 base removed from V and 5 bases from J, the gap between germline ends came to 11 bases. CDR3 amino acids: CASSLGGDGETQYF. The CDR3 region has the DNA TGTGCCAGCAGCTTAGGGGGTGACGGGGAGACCCAGTACTTC.

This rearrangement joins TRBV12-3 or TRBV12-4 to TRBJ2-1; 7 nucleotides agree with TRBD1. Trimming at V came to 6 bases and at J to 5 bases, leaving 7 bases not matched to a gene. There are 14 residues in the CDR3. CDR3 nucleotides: TGTGCCAGCAGGAAGATAGGGACAGACAATGAGCAGTTCTTC. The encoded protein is CASRKIGTDNEQFF.

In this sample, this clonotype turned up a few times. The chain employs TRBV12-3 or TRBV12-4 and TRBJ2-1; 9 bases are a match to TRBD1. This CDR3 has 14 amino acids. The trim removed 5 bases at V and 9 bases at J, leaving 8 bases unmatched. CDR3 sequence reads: CASSTGTGGFEQFF. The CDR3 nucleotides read TGTGCCAGCAGTACCGGCACAGGGGGCTTTGAGCAGTTCTTC.